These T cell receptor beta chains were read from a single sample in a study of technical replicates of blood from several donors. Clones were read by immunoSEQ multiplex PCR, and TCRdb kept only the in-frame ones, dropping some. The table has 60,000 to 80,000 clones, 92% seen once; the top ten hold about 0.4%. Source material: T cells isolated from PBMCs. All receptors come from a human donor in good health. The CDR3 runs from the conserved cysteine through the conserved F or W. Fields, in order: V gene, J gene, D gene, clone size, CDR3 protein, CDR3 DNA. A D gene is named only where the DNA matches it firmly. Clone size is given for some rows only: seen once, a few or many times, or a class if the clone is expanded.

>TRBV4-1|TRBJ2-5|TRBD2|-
CASSQERVSGRETQYF
TGCGCCAGCAGCCAAGAGCGGGTTAGCGGGAGGGAGACCCAGTACTTC
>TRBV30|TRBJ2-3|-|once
CACDLYTDTQYF
TGTGCCTGCGACTTATACACAGATACGCAGTATTTT
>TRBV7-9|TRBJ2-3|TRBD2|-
CASSQGTSGSIDTQYF
TGTGCCAGCAGCCAAGGGACTAGCGGGAGCATAGATACGCAGTATTTT
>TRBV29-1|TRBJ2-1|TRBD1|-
CSVIGRDRANEQFF
TGCAGCGTGATAGGTCGGGACAGGGCCAATGAGCAGTTCTTC
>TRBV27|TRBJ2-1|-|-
CASSLAWRESYNEQFF
TGTGCCAGCAGTTTGGCGTGGAGGGAGTCCTACAATGAGCAGTTCTTC
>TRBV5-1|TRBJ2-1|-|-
CASSPVSSYNEQFF
TGCGCCAGCAGCCCGGTTAGCTCCTACAATGAGCAGTTCTTC
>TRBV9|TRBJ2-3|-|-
CASSEWGDDTQYF
TGTGCCAGCAGCGAGTGGGGGGACGATACGCAGTATTTT
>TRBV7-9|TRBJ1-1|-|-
CASSFRQNTEAFF
TGTGCCAGCAGCTTCCGACAGAACACTGAAGCTTTCTTT
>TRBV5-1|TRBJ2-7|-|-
CASSLGLAAFYEQYF
TGCGCCAGCAGCTTAGGGCTAGCTGCATTCTACGAGCAGTACTTC
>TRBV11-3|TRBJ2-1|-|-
CASSLVSGNEQFF
TGTGCCAGCAGCTTAGTGTCAGGGAATGAGCAGTTCTTC
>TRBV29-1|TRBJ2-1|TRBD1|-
CSVGTGQSYNEQFF
TGCAGCGTGGGGACAGGTCAATCCTACAATGAGCAGTTCTTC
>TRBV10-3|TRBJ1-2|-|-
CAISSRPRGDGYTF
TGTGCCATCAGTAGCAGGCCTAGGGGCGATGGCTACACCTTC
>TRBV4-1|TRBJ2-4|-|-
CASSQVMQGAKNIQYF
TGCGCCAGCAGCCAAGTCATGCAGGGGGCCAAAAACATTCAGTACTTC
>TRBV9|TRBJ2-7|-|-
CASSAQDTYEQYF
TGTGCCAGCAGCGCTCAGGACACCTACGAGCAGTACTTC
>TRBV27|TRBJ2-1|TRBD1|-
CASSLSTGAFYNEQFF
TGTGCCAGCAGTTTATCGACAGGGGCCTTCTACAATGAGCAGTTCTTC
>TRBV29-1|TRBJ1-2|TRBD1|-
CSVDELGTGFYGYTF
TGCAGCGTTGATGAATTAGGGACAGGCTTCTATGGCTACACCTTC
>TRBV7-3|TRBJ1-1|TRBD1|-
CASSGDRGRVAFF
TGTGCCAGCAGCGGAGACAGGGGGCGAGTAGCTTTCTTT
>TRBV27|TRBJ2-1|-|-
CASSSLDSYNEQFF
TGTGCCAGCAGTTCCCTTGACAGCTACAATGAGCAGTTCTTC
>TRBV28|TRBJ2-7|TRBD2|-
CASSPIWGGSSSEQYF
TGTGCCAGCAGTCCGATATGGGGCGGGAGTTCTTCCGAGCAGTACTTC
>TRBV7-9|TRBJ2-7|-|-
CATAGGPGDEQYF
TGTGCCACTGCGGGCGGCCCGGGAGACGAGCAGTACTTC
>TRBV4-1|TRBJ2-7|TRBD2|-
CASSQETHGTSLIYEQYF
TGCGCCAGCAGCCAAGAAACACACGGGACTAGCCTAATCTACGAGCAGTACTTC
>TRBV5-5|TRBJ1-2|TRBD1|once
CASSLLVNRGGDGYTF
TGTGCCAGCAGCTTGTTAGTAAACAGGGGAGGCGATGGCTACACCTTC
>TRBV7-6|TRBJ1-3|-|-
CASSLVSQGTGNTIYF
TGTGCCAGCAGCTTAGTCTCGCAGGGGACTGGAAACACCATATATTTT
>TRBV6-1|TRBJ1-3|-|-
CASSEMGIGNTIYF
TGTGCCAGCAGTGAAATGGGCATTGGAAACACCATATATTTT
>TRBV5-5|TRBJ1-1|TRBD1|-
CASILTGDTEAFF
TGTGCCAGCATTCTGACAGGGGACACTGAAGCTTTCTTT
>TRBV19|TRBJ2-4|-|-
CATAGPLRDIQYF
TGTGCCACCGCGGGACCACTAAGGGACATTCAGTACTTC
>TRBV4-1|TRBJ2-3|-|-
CASSQGRGSIGALRDTQYF
TGCGCCAGCAGCCAAGGAAGGGGGAGTATTGGGGCACTGAGAGATACGCAGTATTTT
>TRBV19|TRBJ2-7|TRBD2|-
CASSMWLAGGLVHEQYF
TGTGCCAGTAGTATGTGGCTAGCGGGAGGGCTTGTACACGAGCAGTACTTC
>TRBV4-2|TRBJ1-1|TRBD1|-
CAGSSGRGAFF
TGTGCCGGCTCCTCCGGCAGGGGGGCTTTCTTT
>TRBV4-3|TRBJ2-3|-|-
CASSQGDWLSTDTQYF
TGCGCCAGCAGCCAAGGGGACTGGCTTAGCACAGATACGCAGTATTTT
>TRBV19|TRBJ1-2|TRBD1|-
CASSVLGQLYGYTF
TGTGCCAGTAGTGTTCTGGGACAGTTGTATGGCTACACCTTC
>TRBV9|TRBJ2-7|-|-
CASSVAGQSYEQYF
TGTGCCAGCAGCGTAGCTGGACAGAGCTACGAGCAGTACTTC
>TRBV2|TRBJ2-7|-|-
CASSSTYEQYF
TGTGCCAGCAGTTCGACATACGAGCAGTACTTC
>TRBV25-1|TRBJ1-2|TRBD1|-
CASSAGGSGDYYGYTF
TGTGCCAGCAGTGCAGGGGGATCCGGGGACTACTATGGCTACACCTTC
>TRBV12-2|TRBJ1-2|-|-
CASQLWCTQGYTF
TGTGCAAGTCAATTATGGTGTACACAAGGCTACACCTTC
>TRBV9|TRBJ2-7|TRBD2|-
CASSVASSGPVYEQYF
TGTGCCAGCAGCGTAGCATCTAGCGGGCCGGTTTACGAGCAGTACTTC
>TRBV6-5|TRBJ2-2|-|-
CASCTLTRNSGELFF
TGTGCCAGCTGCACTCTGACTAGAAACTCCGGGGAGCTGTTTTTT